This T cell receptor beta chain was captured by sequencing in a study of cytomegalovirus exposure and HLA in healthy donors. Study in general: Assignment to the Caucasian-associated ancestry cluster applied to approximately 80% of the approximately 370 genotyped donors.

CDR3 length: 16 residues. The germline CDR1 and CDR2 sequences are MDHEN and SYDVKM. Trimming removed 5 bases at V and 4 bases at J, with 20 bases between. General study points: The authors enumerated 180 or so TCR beta chains as linked to cytomegalovirus. Certain sequence variants were highly shared and formed a cluster, and this cluster was likely a sequencing artifact.

On this clone itself: Its antigen is undetermined.

A multiplex PCR was run with 60 Vbeta primers and 13 Jbeta primers. TCRdb keeps only in-frame clones here, not all; method: immunoSEQ multiplex PCR. The repertoire consists of about 180,000 clones, with roughly four fifths occurring once and the leading ten covering 1.5% to 2%. The sample taken for sequencing was PBMCs. The receptor was derived from a man in his late teens or twenties in good health and CMV-seronegative. The chain uses TRBV28 and TRBJ1-1, with D maybe TRBD1 (6 bases). The CDR3 DNA is TGTGCCAGCAGTCTTCCCTCCAGGGGTGCGGGCACTGAAGCTTTCTTT. Translation gives CASSLPSRGAGTEAFF. The full variable domain, completed using reference TRBV28 and TRBJ1-1, is DVKVTQSSRYLVKRTGEKVFLECVQDMDHENMFWYRQDPGLGLRLIYFSYDVKMKEKGDIPEGYSVSREKKERFSLILESASTNQTSMYLCASSLPSRGAGTEAFFGQGTRLTVV.